This is a list of T cell receptor beta chains from one sample in a study of blood T cells in healthy people across ages. One entry per CDR3 protein, called by TCRdb with MiXCR from the 5' RACE reads. The sample has roughly 900,000 distinct CDR3 sequences, around 30% seen once. The sequencing sample was made of blood. The receptor set was obtained from a woman aged 80 or over in good health. Both conserved end residues are part of each CDR3. D genes are given only for firm matches. Clone size is stated in some rows and not others, as once, few, many or a class when expanded.

j_call clone_size v_call d_call cdr3_nt cdr3_aa
TRBJ2-1 NA TRBV2 NA TGTGCCAGCAGAACCGGGACTCTGGAAACAATTACGGTCTTC CASRTGTLETITVF
TRBJ2-7 many TRBV27 NA TGTGCCAGCAGTCCACAGGGCATGTACGAGCAGTACTTC CASSPQGMYEQYF
TRBJ2-4 many TRBV4-2 TRBD2 TGTGCCAGCAGCCAAGCACACCAGGCAAGCGGGGGGAAAAACATTCAGTACTTC CASSQAHQASGGKNIQYF
TRBJ2-6 NA TRBV11-2 TRBD1 TGTGCCAGCAGCTTTACAGGGGGAAGCTCTGGGGCCAACGTCCGGACTTTC CASSFTGGSSGANVRTF
TRBJ2-7 few TRBV2 NA TGTGCCAGCAGTGGGACGGCAGGCTCCTACGAGCAGTACTTC CASSGTAGSYEQYF
TRBJ1-5 NA TRBV6-2/TRBV6-3 TRBD1 TGTGCCAGCAGTTACTCCGGGACAGCGCGCAATCAGCCCCAGCATTTT CASSYSGTARNQPQHF
TRBJ1-1 many TRBV10-2 NA TGCGCCAGCAGTACGGTCCATGAAGCTTTCTTT CASSTVHEAFF
TRBJ1-1 NA TRBV7-9 NA TGTGCCAGCAGCCGGAGGGGGAACGCTGAAGCTTTCTTT CASSRRGNAEAFF
TRBJ2-1 few TRBV3-1 TRBD2 TGTGCCAGCAGCCAAGATGGGCGGGGGAACCCCTTATCCTACAATGAGCAGTTCTTC CASSQDGRGNPLSYNEQFF
TRBJ2-7 few TRBV3-1 TRBD2 TGTGCCAGCAGCCAAGAGTTCCTAGCGGGGGGGCCTCACGAGCAGTACTTC CASSQEFLAGGPHEQYF
TRBJ2-3 many TRBV25-1 NA TGTGCCAGCAGTGAAGCACTAGCTCTCTCCCCAGATACGCAGTATTTT CASSEALALSPDTQYF
TRBJ2-1 once TRBV5-1 TRBD2 TGCGCCAGCAGCCGTTCACGGGGGGACAATGAGCAGTTCTTC CASSRSRGDNEQFF
TRBJ2-1 many TRBV6-2/TRBV6-3 NA TGTGCCAGCACTGATTTTGAGGAGCAGTTCTTC CASTDFEEQFF
TRBJ2-3 few TRBV7-9 TRBD2 TGTGCCAGCAGTCAGGGACTAGCAGGGGCAGATACGCAGTATTTT CASSQGLAGADTQYF
TRBJ2-7 NA TRBV7-9 NA TGTGCCAGCAGCTTAGTCCCAGGCACCTACGAGCAGTACTTC CASSLVPGTYEQYF
TRBJ2-2 NA TRBV2 NA TGTGCCAGCAGACGGGTTCTTACGAACACCGGGGAGCTGTTTTTT CASRRVLTNTGELFF
TRBJ2-1 many TRBV6-2/TRBV6-3 NA TGTGCCAGTCGCGTCGCAGGGACAAATGAGCAGTTCTTC CASRVAGTNEQFF
TRBJ2-7 many TRBV7-9 NA TGTGCCAGCAGCTTAGAGGCACTCACATCCTACGAGCAGTACTTC CASSLEALTSYEQYF
TRBJ2-5 few TRBV7-2 NA TGTGCCGGCAGCTTAGTCGAGACCCAGTACTTC CAGSLVETQYF
TRBJ2-1 many TRBV4-2 NA TGTGCCAGCAGCCAAGAGATAGTCAGGGGTGAGCAGTTCTTC CASSQEIVRGEQFF
TRBJ2-7 few TRBV27 TRBD2 TGTGCCAGCAGTTTCTTAGCGGGGGGCGAGCAGTACTTC CASSFLAGGEQYF
TRBJ2-7 many TRBV28 TRBD1 TGTGCCAGCGCCCGGGACAGGGTTACCTACGAGCAGTACTTC CASARDRVTYEQYF
TRBJ2-1 many TRBV9 TRBD2 TGTGCCAGCAGCATCTCACCCAACCCGCGAACTAGCGGGGGAGTCTATGAGCAGTTCTTC CASSISPNPRTSGGVYEQFF
TRBJ2-3 few TRBV4-1 TRBD2 TGCGCCAGCAGATCGGTACCAGGGACTAGCGGAACTAGCACAGATACGCAGTATTTT CASRSVPGTSGTSTDTQYF
TRBJ1-2 few TRBV18 NA TGTGCCAGCTCACCACCGGCAGGGGTCTTCTATGGCTACACCTTC CASSPPAGVFYGYTF
TRBJ1-2 NA TRBV4-1 TRBD1 TGCGCCAGCAGCCTCGAAGTCCCCGGGACAGGGGTGAAGAACTATGGCTACACCTTC CASSLEVPGTGVKNYGYTF
TRBJ2-7 medium-sized TRBV20-1 NA TGCAGTGCTAGAGGACAGTGGGCATTCCTCTACGAGCAGTACTTC CSARGQWAFLYEQYF
TRBJ2-3 NA TRBV10-1 NA TGCGCCAGCAGTGAGCCCAAAATGAGCACAGATACGCAGTATTTT CASSEPKMSTDTQYF
TRBJ2-1 many TRBV6-6 NA TGTGCCAGCAGTTTCGAGACAGGTTTAGAGCAGTTCTTC CASSFETGLEQFF
TRBJ2-3 NA TRBV7-2 NA TGTGCCAGCAGCCAAGGGCGGCAGTCAGATACGCAGTATTTT CASSQGRQSDTQYF
TRBJ2-7 many TRBV9 NA TGTGCCAGCAGCTCACCGGGACGGCGCTACGAGCAGTACTTC CASSSPGRRYEQYF
TRBJ1-3 NA TRBV12-3/TRBV12-4 TRBD1 TGTGCCAGCAGCCCCGGTGACAGGGGTCGCGGAAACACCATATATTTT CASSPGDRGRGNTIYF
TRBJ2-7 few TRBV9 TRBD1 TGTGCCAGCAGCGTGGGACAGACATACTACGAGCAGTACTTC CASSVGQTYYEQYF
TRBJ2-3 many TRBV4-3 NA TGCGCCAGCCGGGATTGGGCTAGCACAGATACGCAGTATTTT CASRDWASTDTQYF
TRBJ1-5 NA TRBV5-6 NA TGTGCCAGCAGCTTGACAACACAAAGGTCACAAGATCAGCCCCAGCATTTT CASSLTTQRSQDQPQHF
TRBJ2-1 many TRBV12-3/TRBV12-4 TRBD2 TGTGCCAGCACCCCAGGGGCTAGCGGGGGGAATGAGCAGTTCTTC CASTPGASGGNEQFF
TRBJ2-2 NA TRBV7-7 NA TGTGCCAGCAGCTTAGCTAGCTCGAACACCGGGGAGCTGTTTTTT CASSLASSNTGELFF
TRBJ2-7 many TRBV10-2 TRBD2 TGCGCCAGTTCGGGACTAGTCGCCGAGCAGTACTTC CASSGLVAEQYF
TRBJ2-1 many TRBV4-1 NA TGCGCCAGCAGCCAAGTATTCGCTGTCAATGAGCAGTTCTTC CASSQVFAVNEQFF
TRBJ2-3 NA TRBV20-1 TRBD1 TGCAGTCCCAGACAGGGCGGAACAGATACGCAGTATTTT CSPRQGGTDTQYF
TRBJ2-3 NA TRBV2 NA TGTGCCAGCAGTGGACAGTTGGGGACAGATACGCAGTATTTT CASSGQLGTDTQYF
TRBJ1-6 NA TRBV6-5 TRBD1 TGTGCCAGCAGTGACAGGGGGCCTTCACCCCTCCACTTT CASSDRGPSPLHF
TRBJ2-3 many TRBV3-1 NA TGTGCCAGCAGCCAAGGGTCCCTAGTTAAAGATACGCAGTATTTT CASSQGSLVKDTQYF
TRBJ2-4 NA TRBV5-1 TRBD2 TGCGCCAGCAGCTTGGTGGGGGGGAAAAACATTCAGTACTTC CASSLVGGKNIQYF
TRBJ2-7 NA TRBV7-2 NA TGTGCCAGCAGCCCCTTGGGTTTCTCCGAGCAGTACTTC CASSPLGFSEQYF
TRBJ2-1 NA TRBV20-1 NA TGCAGTGCTAGAGGGCCCCAGGGCTTGGATGAGCAGTTCTTC CSARGPQGLDEQFF
TRBJ2-1 many TRBV7-2 NA TGTGCCAGCAGCTGGCAGGGGTACAATGAGCAGTTCTTC CASSWQGYNEQFF
TRBJ2-5 NA TRBV20-1 TRBD2 TGCAGTGCTCTCGTTAACAGACTAGCGGGGGGGCAAGAGACCCAGTACTTC CSALVNRLAGGQETQYF
TRBJ2-2 few TRBV6-1 TRBD2 TGTGCCAGCACAGTCGGGGGGGGCAGCACCGGGGAGCTGTTTTTT CASTVGGGSTGELFF
TRBJ2-2 NA TRBV7-6 NA TGTGCCAGCAGCCCCAGCGAGGGGGCCGGGGAGCTGTTTTTT CASSPSEGAGELFF
TRBJ1-5 few TRBV20-1 NA TGCAGTGCTACCGGGGTTAACAATCAGCCCCAGCATTTT CSATGVNNQPQHF
TRBJ1-6 NA TRBV14 TRBD1 TGTGCCAGCAGCCAAGATCGGGGCCGGGACAGGGGTTCACCCCTCCACTTT CASSQDRGRDRGSPLHF
TRBJ2-3 NA TRBV12-3/TRBV12-4 TRBD2 TGTGCCAGCAGTTTACGGGAACTCATCCGGGGGGGCACAGATGCGCAGTATTTT CASSLRELIRGGTDAQYF